This TCR beta chain was captured in a study of blood T cell repertoires in COVID-19. Overall study context: Sites in the United States, Italy and Spain provided acute and convalescent COVID-19 samples.

Trimming removed 0 bases at V and 5 bases at J, with 13 bases between. Germline-derived CDR1 and CDR2 are LNHNV and YYDKDF (reference sequence). The CDR3 has 15 residues. Generated by immunoSEQ multiplex PCR, the TCRdb table keeps only in-frame clones and is missing some. The sample carries more than 200,000 clones, 80% recorded once. This sequence joins TRBV15 and TRBJ2-5, with D possibly TRBD1 on 6 matching bases. The sequenced sample consisted of PBMCs or T cells enriched from blood (not recorded which). The clonotype originates from a woman between 40 and 55 years old with acute COVID-19. CDR3 in DNA: TGTGCCACCAGCAGAGATTTGGGGGCAGGGGAGACCCAGTACTTC. This codes for CATSRDLGAGETQYF.